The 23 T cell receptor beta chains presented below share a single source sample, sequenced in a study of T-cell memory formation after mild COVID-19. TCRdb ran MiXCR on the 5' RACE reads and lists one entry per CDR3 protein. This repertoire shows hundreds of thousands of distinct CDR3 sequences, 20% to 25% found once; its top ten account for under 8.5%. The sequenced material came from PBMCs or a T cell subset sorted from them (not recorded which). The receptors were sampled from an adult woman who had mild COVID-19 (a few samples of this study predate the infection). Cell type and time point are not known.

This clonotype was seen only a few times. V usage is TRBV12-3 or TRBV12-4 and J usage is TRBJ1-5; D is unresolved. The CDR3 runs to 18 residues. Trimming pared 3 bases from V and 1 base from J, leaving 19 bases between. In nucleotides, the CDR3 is TGTGCCAGCAGTTTGTTACCCCATCTTGGCCCAAGCAATCAGCCCCAGCATTTT. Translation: CASSLLPHLGPSNQPQHF.

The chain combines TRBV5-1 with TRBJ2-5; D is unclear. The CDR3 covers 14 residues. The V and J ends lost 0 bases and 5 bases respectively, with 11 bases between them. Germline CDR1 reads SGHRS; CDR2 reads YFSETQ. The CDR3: CASSLDVPVETQYF. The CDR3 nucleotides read TGCGCCAGCAGCTTGGACGTTCCTGTGGAGACCCAGTACTTC.

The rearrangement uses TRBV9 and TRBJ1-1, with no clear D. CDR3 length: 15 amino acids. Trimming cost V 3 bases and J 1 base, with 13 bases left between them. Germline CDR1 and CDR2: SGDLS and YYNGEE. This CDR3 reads CASSEYGEPNTEAFF. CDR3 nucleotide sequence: TGTGCCAGCAGCGAGTATGGGGAACCGAACACTGAAGCTTTCTTT. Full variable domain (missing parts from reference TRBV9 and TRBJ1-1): DSGVTQTPKHLITATGQRVTLRCSPRSGDLSVYWYQQSLDQGLQFLIQYYNGEERAKGNILERFSAQQFPDLHSELNLSSLELGDSALYFCASSEYGEPNTEAFFGQGTRLTVV.

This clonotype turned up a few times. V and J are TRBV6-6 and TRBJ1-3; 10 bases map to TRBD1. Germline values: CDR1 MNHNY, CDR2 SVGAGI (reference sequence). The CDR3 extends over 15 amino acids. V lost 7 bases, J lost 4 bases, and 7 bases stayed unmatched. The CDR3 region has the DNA TGTGCCAGCACCTACGACAGGGGGCCAGGAAACACCATATATTTT. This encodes CASTYDRGPGNTIYF.

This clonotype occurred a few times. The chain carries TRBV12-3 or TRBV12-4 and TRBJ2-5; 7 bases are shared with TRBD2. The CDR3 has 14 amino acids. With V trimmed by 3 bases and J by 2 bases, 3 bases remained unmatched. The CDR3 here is CASSFSSGQETQYF. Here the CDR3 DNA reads TGTGCCAGCAGTTTCAGTAGCGGGCAAGAGACCCAGTACTTC.

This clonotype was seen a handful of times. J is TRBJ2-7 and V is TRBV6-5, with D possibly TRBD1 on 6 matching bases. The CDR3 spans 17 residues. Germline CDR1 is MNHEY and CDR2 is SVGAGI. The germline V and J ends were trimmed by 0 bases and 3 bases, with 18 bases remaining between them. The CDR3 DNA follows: TGTGCCAGCAGTTACTCGATCCACGGACAGATAGGCTACGAGCAGTACTTC. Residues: CASSYSIHGQIGYEQYF.

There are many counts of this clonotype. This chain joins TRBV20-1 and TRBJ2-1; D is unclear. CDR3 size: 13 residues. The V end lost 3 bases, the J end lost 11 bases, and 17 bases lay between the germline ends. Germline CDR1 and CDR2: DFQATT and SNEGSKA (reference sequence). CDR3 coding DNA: TGCAGTGCTAGTGTGAGTGGCGTACCAAAGCAGTTCTTC. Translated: CSASVSGVPKQFF.

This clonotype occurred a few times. The CDR3 sequence is CASSLSGWGEQFF. The CDR3 DNA is TGTGCCAGCAGTTTATCAGGGTGGGGTGAGCAGTTCTTC. The chain recombines TRBV27 with TRBJ2-1; D not resolved. This CDR3 has 13 residues. Per the germline V gene, CDR1 is MNHEY and CDR2 is SMNVEV (reference sequence). The V end was cut by 0 bases, the J end by 9 bases, with 9 bases between.

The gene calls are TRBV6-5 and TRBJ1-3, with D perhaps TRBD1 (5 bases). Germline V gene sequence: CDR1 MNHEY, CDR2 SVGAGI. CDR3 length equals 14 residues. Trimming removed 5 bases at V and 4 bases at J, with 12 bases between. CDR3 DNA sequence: TGTGCCAGCAGTCCCCAATCAGGGGGAAACACCATATATTTT. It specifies CASSPQSGGNTIYF.

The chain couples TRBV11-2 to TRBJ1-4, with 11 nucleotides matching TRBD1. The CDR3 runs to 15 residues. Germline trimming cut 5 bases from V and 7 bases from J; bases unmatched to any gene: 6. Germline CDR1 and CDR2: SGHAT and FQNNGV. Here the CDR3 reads CASSRIGTGGEKLFF. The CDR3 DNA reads TGTGCCAGCAGCCGCATAGGGACAGGGGGTGAAAAACTGTTTTTT.

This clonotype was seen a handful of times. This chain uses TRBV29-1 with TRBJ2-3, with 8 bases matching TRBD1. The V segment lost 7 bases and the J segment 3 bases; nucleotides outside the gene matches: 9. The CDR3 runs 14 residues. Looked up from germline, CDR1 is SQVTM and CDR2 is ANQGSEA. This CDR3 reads CSAEGTGGTDTQYF. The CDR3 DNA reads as TGCAGCGCCGAGGGCACAGGGGGAACAGATACGCAGTATTTT.

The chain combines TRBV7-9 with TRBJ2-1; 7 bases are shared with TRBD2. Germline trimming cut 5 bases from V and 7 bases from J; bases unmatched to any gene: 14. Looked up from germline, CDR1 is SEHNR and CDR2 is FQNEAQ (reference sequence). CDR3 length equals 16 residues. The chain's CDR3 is CASSAFVGGGRNEQFF. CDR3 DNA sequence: TGTGCCAGCAGCGCTTTCGTTGGCGGGGGTCGGAATGAGCAGTTCTTC.

CDR3 nucleotide sequence: TGTGCCAGCTCACCGGGATCAGATCTCCCCTACACCTTC. As protein: CASSPGSDLPYTF. This rearrangement joins TRBV18 to TRBJ1-2; D not certain. V gave up 3 bases and J gave up 10 bases, with 15 bases separating them. This CDR3 is 13 amino acids long. Germline V CDR1 and CDR2: KGHSH, LQKENI.

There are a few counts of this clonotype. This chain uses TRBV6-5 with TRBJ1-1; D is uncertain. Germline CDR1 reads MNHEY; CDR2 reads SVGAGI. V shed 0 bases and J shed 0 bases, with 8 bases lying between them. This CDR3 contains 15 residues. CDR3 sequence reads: CASSYSMGLNTEAFF. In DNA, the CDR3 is TGTGCCAGCAGTTACTCAATGGGGTTGAACACTGAAGCTTTCTTT.

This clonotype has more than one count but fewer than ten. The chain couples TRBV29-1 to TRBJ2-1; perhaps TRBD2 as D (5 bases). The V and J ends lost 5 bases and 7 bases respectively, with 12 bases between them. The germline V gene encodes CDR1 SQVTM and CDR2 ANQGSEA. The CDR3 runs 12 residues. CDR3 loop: CSVRPQRNEQFF. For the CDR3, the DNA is TGCAGCGTTCGCCCCCAGCGGAATGAGCAGTTCTTC.

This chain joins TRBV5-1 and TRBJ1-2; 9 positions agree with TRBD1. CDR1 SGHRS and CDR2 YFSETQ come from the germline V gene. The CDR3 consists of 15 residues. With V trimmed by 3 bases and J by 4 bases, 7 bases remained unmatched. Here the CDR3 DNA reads TGCGCCAGCAGCTCGACCGGGACAGGGTCCTATGGCTACACCTTC. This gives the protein CASSSTGTGSYGYTF.

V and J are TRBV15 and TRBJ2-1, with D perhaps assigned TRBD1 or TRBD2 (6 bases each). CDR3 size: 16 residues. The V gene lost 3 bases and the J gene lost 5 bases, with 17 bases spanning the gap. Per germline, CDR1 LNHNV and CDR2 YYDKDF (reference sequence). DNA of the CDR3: TGTGCCACCAGCAGGGGGGCGGGACCGGGCGACAATGAGCAGTTCTTC. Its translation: CATSRGAGPGDNEQFF.

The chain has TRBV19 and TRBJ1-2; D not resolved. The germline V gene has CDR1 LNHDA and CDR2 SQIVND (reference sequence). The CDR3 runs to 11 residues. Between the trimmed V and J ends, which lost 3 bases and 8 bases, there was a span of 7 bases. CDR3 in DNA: TGTGCCAGTAGTATCAAGAGAGGCTACACCTTC. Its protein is CASSIKRGYTF.

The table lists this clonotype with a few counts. DNA of the CDR3: TGTGCCAGCAGTTTTTACGGGACTAGCGGGAGAGGCAATGAGCAGTTCTTC. This encodes CASSFYGTSGRGNEQFF. V and J are TRBV27 and TRBJ2-1, with 14 bases matching TRBD2. V lost 3 bases, J lost 6 bases, and 7 bases stayed unmatched. Looked up from germline, CDR1 is MNHEY and CDR2 is SMNVEV (reference sequence). The CDR3 has 17 residues.

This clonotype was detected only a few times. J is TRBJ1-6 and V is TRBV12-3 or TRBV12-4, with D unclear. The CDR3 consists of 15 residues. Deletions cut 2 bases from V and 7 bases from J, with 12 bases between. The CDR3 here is CASSLSLTGNSPLHF. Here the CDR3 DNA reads TGTGCCAGCAGTTTAAGCCTAACGGGGAATTCACCCCTCCACTTT.

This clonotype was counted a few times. The CDR3 spells CASSVIPRLGNNEQFF. The CDR3 DNA sequence: TGTGCCAGCAGCGTAATACCTCGACTGGGGAACAATGAGCAGTTCTTC. This chain uses TRBV9 with TRBJ2-1; D gene unclear. V was pared by 1 base and J by 5 bases, with 16 bases between. The CDR3 runs to 16 residues. CDR1 SGDLS and CDR2 YYNGEE come from the germline V gene.

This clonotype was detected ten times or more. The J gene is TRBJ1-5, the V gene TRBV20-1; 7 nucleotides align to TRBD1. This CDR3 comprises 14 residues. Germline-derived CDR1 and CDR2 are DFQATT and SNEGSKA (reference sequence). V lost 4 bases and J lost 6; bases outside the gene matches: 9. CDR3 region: CSAKGGGDIQPQHF. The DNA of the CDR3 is TGCAGTGCTAAGGGAGGGGGCGACATTCAGCCCCAGCATTTT.

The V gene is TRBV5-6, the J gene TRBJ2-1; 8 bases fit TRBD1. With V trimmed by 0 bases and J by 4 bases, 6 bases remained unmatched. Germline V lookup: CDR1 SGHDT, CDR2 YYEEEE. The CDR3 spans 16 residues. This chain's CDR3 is CASSLEVRQGYNEQFF. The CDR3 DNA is TGTGCCAGCAGCTTGGAGGTACGACAGGGGTACAATGAGCAGTTCTTC.